One sample yielded the 17 T cell receptor beta chains listed below, sequenced in a study of blood T cell repertoires in COVID-19. Some clones are missing from TCRdb's copy, which holds only in-frame ones; the method was immunoSEQ multiplex PCR. The sample includes roughly 230,000 clones, 85% to 90% of them seen just once. The sequencing input was peripheral blood. The receptors come from a woman between 40 and 55 years old who had recovered from COVID-19.

The chain joins TRBV19 to TRBJ1-2, with TRBD1 matching over 11 bases. This CDR3 is built from 15 residues. Germline loops: CDR1 LNHDA, CDR2 SQIVND (reference sequence). Losses at the gene ends were 3 bases for V and 7 bases for J; bases not matched to a gene: 7. The CDR3 DNA reads TGTGCCAGTAGTATTTTAGCGGGACAGGGGGTTGGCTACACCTTC. Its protein product is CASSILAGQGVGYTF.

The chain is built from TRBV20-1 and TRBJ2-7; D is ambiguous. The CDR3 loop spans 11 amino acids. Germline V lookup: CDR1 DFQATT, CDR2 SNEGSKA (reference sequence). V dropped 6 bases and J dropped 3 bases, with 9 bases sitting between them. The CDR3 protein is CSAPVNYEQYF. CDR3 sequence (DNA): TGCAGTGCCCCGGTCAACTACGAGCAGTACTTC.

The gene calls are TRBV18 and TRBJ2-3; D perhaps matches TRBD1 (5 bases). The V and J ends lost 4 bases and 0 bases respectively, with 14 bases between them. Germline V gene data show CDR1 as KGHSH and CDR2 as LQKENI. CDR3 length equals 16 residues. CDR3 region: CASSLDQTASTDTQYF. DNA of the CDR3: TGTGCCAGCTCACTCGACCAGACAGCTAGCACAGATACGCAGTATTTT.

This clone was detected once. The chain combines TRBV18 with TRBJ2-7; maybe TRBD1 (6 bases). Germline values: CDR1 KGHSH, CDR2 LQKENI. The CDR3 is made up of 16 amino acids. V was trimmed by 5 bases and J by 0 bases, leaving 17 bases between them. In DNA form, the CDR3 reads TGTGCCAGCTCATCTACCGGGACAAGGAGCTCCTACGAGCAGTACTTC. Encoded protein: CASSSTGTRSSYEQYF.

This clone was seen more than once but under ten times. The V gene is TRBV23-1, the J gene TRBJ2-7, with a possible D match to TRBD2 (5 bases). TRBV23-1 is sorted into the ORF group, with uncertain function. Between the trimmed V and J ends, which lost 7 bases and 2 bases, there was a span of 18 bases. This CDR3 has 15 amino acids. CDR3 sequence reads: CASTSSTLGPYEQYV. For the CDR3, the DNA is TGCGCCAGCACTAGCTCTACCTTAGGGCCCTACGAGCAGTACGTC.

The chain recombines TRBV7-2 with TRBJ1-2; 8 bases match TRBD1. Trimming took 6 bases from V and 8 from J; bases not matched to a gene: 11. The CDR3 spans 14 residues. The germline gives CDR1 SGHTA, CDR2 FQGNSA. The CDR3 here is CASRGQGGIAGYTF. In DNA, the CDR3 is TGTGCCAGCAGAGGACAGGGCGGAATAGCGGGCTACACCTTC.

This chain links TRBV6-1 with TRBJ2-3, with TRBD1 identical over 8 bases. CDR3 length: 17 amino acids. Germline trimming cut 3 bases from V and 4 bases from J; bases unmatched to any gene: 12. Germline V gene data show CDR1 as MNHNS and CDR2 as SASEGT. CDR3 nucleotide sequence: TGTGCCAGCAGTGAGTTGACAGGGGTTGCTACTGCAGATACGCAGTATTTT. Its protein is CASSELTGVATADTQYF.

The chain uses TRBV28 and TRBJ1-1; a weak D match, TRBD1 (6 bases). In germline, CDR1 is MDHEN, CDR2 SYDVKM. The CDR3 spans 14 residues. With 4 bases removed from V and 0 bases from J, the gap between germline ends came to 9 bases. The CDR3 loop reads CASSSQGLNTEAFF. CDR3 bases: TGTGCCAGCAGTTCACAGGGATTGAACACTGAAGCTTTCTTT.

The chain carries TRBV18 and TRBJ1-2, with a tentative D call TRBD1 (6 bases). Germline V gives CDR1 KGHSH, CDR2 LQKENI. The V end lost 5 bases, the J end lost 8 bases, and 15 bases lay between the germline ends. The CDR3 loop spans 13 amino acids. The DNA of the CDR3 is TGTGCCAGCTCAAACACTACAGGGTACGGCTACACCTTC. Translating gives CASSNTTGYGYTF.

The chain employs TRBV12-2 and TRBJ2-1; TRBD2, the D gene given by the table, was not confirmed from the DNA. TRBV12-2 is marked as a pseudogene. This CDR3 has 19 residues. The CDR3 nucleotides are TGTGCAAGTCGCTTGGGGACTCTGGGACTAGCGGGGCCATACAATGAGCAGTTCTTC. Its translation: CASRLGTLGLAGPYNEQFF.

The chain carries TRBV28 and TRBJ1-6, with TRBD1 matching over 12 bases. The trim removed 5 bases at V and 1 base at J, leaving 6 bases unmatched. The CDR3 is 18 residues long. CDR1 and CDR2 (germline): MDHEN, SYDVKM. CDR3 DNA: TGTGCCAGCAGTACCGGGACAGGGGGCGTGTCCTATAATTCACCCCTCCACTTT. It yields the protein CASSTGTGGVSYNSPLHF.

The chain has TRBV7-2 and TRBJ1-6; D ambiguous. The CDR3 runs to 13 residues. Per the germline V gene, CDR1 is SGHTA and CDR2 is FQGNSA. V was trimmed by 1 base and J by 9 bases, leaving 7 bases between them. The CDR3 DNA sequence: TGTGCCAGCAGCTTAGGGCGCGGTTCACCCCTCCACTTT. It specifies CASSLGRGSPLHF.

The chain carries TRBV19 and TRBJ2-7; the D is unclear. This CDR3 is 14 amino acids long. The ends were cut back, 2 bases at V and 2 bases at J, with 10 bases in the middle. CDR1 is LNHDA, CDR2 SQIVND, per germline (reference sequence). CDR3 protein: CASSISSATYEQYF. The CDR3 bases are TGTGCCAGTAGTATAAGCTCCGCCACCTACGAGCAGTACTTC.

The chain is built from TRBV3-1 (or the pseudogene TRBV3-2) and TRBJ2-3; 14 nucleotides agree with TRBD2. The trim removed 5 bases at V and 3 bases at J, leaving 4 bases unmatched. From germline, CDR1 is LGHDT and CDR2 YNNKEL (reference sequence). This CDR3 has 16 amino acids. The CDR3 DNA is TGTGCCAGCAGCTCCCGGACTAGCGGGGGGACAGATACGCAGTATTTT. Translation gives CASSSRTSGGTDTQYF.

This chain uses TRBV29-1 with TRBJ2-3, with D maybe TRBD1 (5 bases). The CDR3 loop spans 14 amino acids. Per germline, CDR1 SQVTM and CDR2 ANQGSEA. V gave up 6 bases and J gave up 4 bases, with 17 bases separating them. The CDR3 nucleotides are TGCAGCGTGGACCTGACAGTTTTCGCAGATACGCAGTATTTT. Translation: CSVDLTVFADTQYF.

The chain uses TRBV7-8 and TRBJ2-3, with TRBD2 identical over 8 bases. Germline loops: CDR1 SGHVS, CDR2 FQNEAQ. CDR3 length: 15 amino acids. V lost 9 bases and J lost 3; bases outside the gene matches: 11. CDR3 sequence: CASLSGSLGTDTQYF. The CDR3 region has the DNA TGTGCCAGTCTGAGCGGGAGTTTGGGTACAGATACGCAGTATTTT.

The rearrangement uses TRBV28 and TRBJ1-5; D gene uncertain. The V gene lost 5 bases and the J gene lost 4 bases, with 3 bases spanning the gap. The CDR3 is made up of 11 amino acids. Per the germline V gene, CDR1 is MDHEN and CDR2 is SYDVKM. Here the CDR3 DNA reads TGTGCCAGCAGTCCTAATCAGCCCCAGCATTTT. Translated: CASSPNQPQHF. Based on the CDR3 plus reference TRBV28 and TRBJ1-5, the full variable domain is DVKVTQSSRYLVKRTGEKVFLECVQDMDHENMFWYRQDPGLGLRLIYFSYDVKMKEKGDIPEGYSVSREKKERFSLILESASTNQTSMYLCASSPNQPQHFGDGTRLSIL.